What follows are 32 T cell receptor beta chains derived from one specimen sequenced in a study of human T cells and chemical hapten exposure. TCRdb re-called the RACE reads with MiXCR, one entry per CDR3 protein. The sample holds some 84,000 distinct CDR3 sequences, 8.5% seen once. The time point is: pre-sensitization, week 0. The sample's treatment: therapeutic diphenylcyclopropenone sensitization with weekly scalp DPC. The source was whole blood, collected in connection with sensitization to the hapten diphenylcyclopropenone (DPC). The receptors were gathered from a man in his forties with alopecia areata. Some clones in this sample may be carry-over from other donors' samples.

At least ten counts were recorded for this clonotype. The CDR3 nucleotides read TGTGCCAGCAGCGTAGCTCTAGTATCGTACGAGCAGTACTTC. It codes for CASSVALVSYEQYF. The chain links TRBV9 to TRBJ2-7; D remains ambiguous. Trimming left V 0 bases short and J 4 bases short, with 11 bases between. The germline V gene encodes CDR1 SGDLS and CDR2 YYNGEE. The CDR3 totals 14 residues.

CDR3 protein: CASTRTSGNADTQYF. CDR3 nucleotide sequence: TGTGCCAGTACCCGTACTAGCGGGAACGCAGATACGCAGTATTTT. The chain joins TRBV19 to TRBJ2-3, with 10 positions matching TRBD2. CDR1 LNHDA and CDR2 SQIVND come from the germline V gene (reference sequence). V dropped 7 bases and J dropped 4; count of bases not matched to a gene: 8. This CDR3 comprises 15 residues.

This chain links TRBV12-3 or TRBV12-4 with TRBJ1-1; no definite D call. The length of the CDR3 is 14 residues. V lost 6 bases and J lost 0, with 11 bases in between. The CDR3 coding sequence is TGTGCCAGCAGCTACGGACGAATGAACACTGAAGCTTTCTTT. As protein: CASSYGRMNTEAFF.

A word on this clonotype: A much larger clone lies a single base off, so this may be a read error. This chain links TRBV7-3 with TRBJ2-3, with D possibly being TRBD2 (6 bases). The germline gives CDR1 SGHTA, CDR2 FQGTGA. The CDR3 covers 13 residues. CDR3 region: CASSFRGRDKQYF. CDR3 bases: TGTGCCAGCAGCTTCCGGGGGAGAGATAAGCAGTATTTT.

In its sample, this clonotype was seen a few times. Relative to the germline gene, one junction end is altered; a read error may explain this. The chain couples TRBV10-3 to TRBJ2-2; 11 bases are a match to TRBD2. The CDR3 is 13 amino acids. The germline gives CDR1 ENHRY, CDR2 SYGVKD. The CDR3 nucleotides are TGTGCCATCAGTCCTAGCGGGAGGAACGGGGAGCTGTTT. Translation: CAISPSGRNGELF.

V is TRBV6-2 or TRBV6-3 and J is TRBJ2-7; 7 positions agree with TRBD1. The trim removed 5 bases at V and 4 bases at J, leaving 8 bases unmatched. The CDR3 has 14 amino acids. The germline V gene has CDR1 MNHEY and CDR2 SVGEGT. The CDR3 is CASSDSGQRYEQYF. The CDR3 bases are TGTGCCAGCAGTGATTCGGGACAGCGATACGAGCAGTACTTC.

V gene TRBV2 combines with J gene TRBJ1-5; D is possibly TRBD1 (5 bases). V gave up 7 bases and J gave up 16 bases, with 23 bases separating them. The CDR3 is 13 residues long. Germline V gene lookup returns CDR1 SNHLY and CDR2 FYNNEI. The CDR3 spells CASNAEWGRNLHF. CDR3 sequence (DNA): TGTGCCAGCAATGCCGAGTGGGGCCGGAACTTACATTTT.

The J gene is TRBJ1-6, the V gene TRBV27, with unresolved D. Germline values: CDR1 MNHEY, CDR2 SMNVEV (reference sequence). CDR3 size: 12 residues. The V end was cut by 7 bases, the J end by 12 bases, with 13 bases between. The CDR3 sequence is CASTSDFLPLHF. DNA of the CDR3: TGTGCCAGCACCTCGGACTTTCTACCCCTCCACTTT.

This clonotype showed up just a few times. The chain is built from TRBV5-1 and TRBJ2-7; maybe TRBD1 (6 bases). The CDR3 sequence is 14 residues long. The germline V gene encodes CDR1 SGHRS and CDR2 YFSETQ. Trimming shortened V by 3 bases and J by 5 bases, and 15 bases separated the two germline ends. CDR3: CASSSGTPGNEQYV. DNA of the CDR3: TGCGCCAGCAGCTCAGGGACACCTGGCAACGAGCAGTACGTC.

Note on this clonotype: A much larger clone sits a single nucleotide away, making a read error possible. Here the CDR3 DNA reads TGCAGTGCTCTGGTAGGGGCTGGCAGTCAGCCCCAGCATTTT. It is translated as CSALVGAGSQPQHF. V gene TRBV20-1 combines with J gene TRBJ1-5; weak D call: TRBD1 (5 bases). Per the germline V gene, CDR1 is DFQATT and CDR2 is SNEGSKA (reference sequence). Between the trimmed V and J ends, which lost 5 bases and 6 bases, there was a span of 17 bases. CDR3 size: 14 residues.

This clonotype has only a few counts. The CDR3 region is CATSREQGRTYEQYF. The CDR3 region has the DNA TGTGCCACCAGCAGAGAACAGGGAAGGACCTACGAGCAGTACTTC. The V gene is TRBV15, the J gene TRBJ2-7; D might be TRBD1 (6 bases). Trimming pared 0 bases from V and 2 bases from J, leaving 11 bases between. This CDR3 has 15 amino acids. CDR1 is LNHNV, CDR2 YYDKDF, per germline (reference sequence).

The rearrangement links TRBV28 to TRBJ2-1, with 7 bases that match TRBD2. The trim removed 8 bases at V and 9 bases at J, leaving 10 bases unmatched. The germline gives CDR1 MDHEN, CDR2 SYDVKM. The CDR3 has 13 residues. This CDR3 reads CASSGGRGIEQFF. In nucleotides, the CDR3 is TGTGCCAGCTCCGGAGGGAGGGGCATTGAGCAGTTCTTC. Together with reference TRBV28 and TRBJ2-1, the CDR3 gives the full variable domain: DVKVTQSSRYLVKRTGEKVFLECVQDMDHENMFWYRQDPGLGLRLIYFSYDVKMKEKGDIPEGYSVSREKKERFSLILESASTNQTSMYLCASSGGRGIEQFFGPGTRLTVL.

This clonotype was observed a handful of times. V usage is TRBV29-1 and J usage is TRBJ1-2, with 7 positions matching TRBD1. This CDR3 comprises 12 residues. V was clipped by 6 bases and J by 4 bases; unmatched bases: 5. Germline values: CDR1 SQVTM, CDR2 ANQGSEA. As DNA, the CDR3 is TGCAGCGTAGACAGGGCTACCTATGGCTACACCTTC. Translated, it gives CSVDRATYGYTF.

The sample holds a few counts of this clonotype. The J gene is TRBJ2-3, the V gene TRBV7-2, with TRBD2 identical over 16 bases. Germline values: CDR1 SGHTA, CDR2 FQGNSA. Trimming took 4 bases from V and 4 from J; bases not matched to a gene: 5. This CDR3 contains 17 residues. For the CDR3, the DNA is TGTGCCAGCAGCTCGGGACTAGCGGGAGGGCACGCAGATACGCAGTATTTT. Translating gives CASSSGLAGGHADTQYF.

The table lists this clonotype with a few counts. This chain connects TRBV11-3 to TRBJ1-1; 8 bases agree with TRBD1. Trimming cost V 3 bases and J 0 bases; bases outside gene matches: 15. The CDR3 loop spans 19 amino acids. Germline V CDR1 and CDR2: SGHNT, YENEEA. The CDR3 region has the DNA TGTGCCAGCAGCTTCACCGGGACAGGATTAGTTCGGATGAACACTGAAGCTTTCTTT. This encodes CASSFTGTGLVRMNTEAFF.

This clonotype showed up just a few times. V usage is TRBV7-2 and J usage is TRBJ1-3; D is perhaps TRBD1 (5 bases). V lost 5 bases to trimming and J lost 7 bases, with 12 bases between them. Germline CDR1 SGHTA, CDR2 FQGNSA. The CDR3 has 13 amino acids. Here the CDR3 DNA reads TGTGCCAGCAGCCCAGGGTTAATTAACACCATATATTTT. Encoded protein: CASSPGLINTIYF.

This clonotype was observed a handful of times. The genes are TRBV5-5 and TRBJ1-5; D uncertain. Germline CDR1 and CDR2: SGHKS and YYEKEE (reference sequence). CDR3 size: 14 residues. V lost 3 bases to trimming and J lost 0 bases, with 7 bases between them. The CDR3 reads CASSWASSNQPQHF. The CDR3 DNA reads TGTGCCAGCAGCTGGGCCTCTAGCAATCAGCCCCAGCATTTT.

This clonotype has more than one count but fewer than ten. The chain carries TRBV5-1 and TRBJ2-3, with 12 bases fitting TRBD2. Germline V gives CDR1 SGHRS, CDR2 YFSETQ. The CDR3 covers 15 residues. The V and J ends lost 0 bases and 5 bases, in that order; junction bases with no gene match: 1. This CDR3 is CASSLGLAGVDTQYF. The CDR3 DNA sequence: TGCGCCAGCAGCTTGGGACTAGCGGGAGTAGATACGCAGTATTTT.

This clonotype has just a few counts. This chain uses TRBV30 with TRBJ2-1, with TRBD2 matching 7 bases. Germline V gives CDR1 GTSNPN, CDR2 SVGIG (reference sequence). The V and J ends lost 0 bases and 6 bases, in that order; junction bases with no gene match: 5. The CDR3 length is 14 residues. CDR3 sequence (DNA): TGTGCCTGGAGTGTAGTCTTAGCGGGCAATGAGCAGTTCTTC. Translated, it gives CAWSVVLAGNEQFF.

This clonotype has only a few counts. The rearrangement joins TRBV6-6 to TRBJ2-1; 11 positions agree with TRBD2. J was trimmed by 10 bases and V by 2 bases; bases with no gene match: 10. Germline V gene sequence: CDR1 MNHNY, CDR2 SVGAGI (reference sequence). There are 16 residues in the CDR3. The CDR3 DNA reads TGTGCCAGCAGTTACGCTCCCCCGGGACTAGCGGTGGAGCAGTTCTTC. Protein: CASSYAPPGLAVEQFF.

The J gene is TRBJ2-7, the V gene TRBV11-1, with D perhaps TRBD1 (5 bases). Trimming shortened V by 3 bases and J by 3 bases, and 9 bases separated the two germline ends. The CDR3 loop spans 13 amino acids. Germline V gives CDR1 SGHAT, CDR2 FQDESV (reference sequence). CDR3 sequence (DNA): TGTGCCAGCAGCTTGGCAGGGCGCTACGAGCAGTACTTC. It specifies CASSLAGRYEQYF. Full variable domain (missing parts from reference TRBV11-1 and TRBJ2-7): EAEVAQSPRYKITEKSQAVAFWCDPISGHATLYWYRQILGQGPELLVQFQDESVVDDSQLPKDRFSAERLKGVDSTLKIQPAELGDSAMYLCASSLAGRYEQYFGPGTRLTVT.

This clonotype occurred a few times. The rearrangement uses TRBV23-1 and TRBJ2-2; D is unclear. TRBV23-1 is reported as an ORF; its role is uncertain. Deletions cut 4 bases from V and 4 bases from J, with 13 bases between. The length of the CDR3 is 15 residues. Here the CDR3 DNA reads TGCGCCAGCAGTCTACCCCACAATCTCACCGGGGAGCTGTTTTTT. It translates to CASSLPHNLTGELFF.

Only a few counts were recorded for this clonotype. The J gene is TRBJ2-5, the V gene TRBV5-4; the D gene is possibly TRBD2 (5 bases). From germline, CDR1 is SGHNT and CDR2 YYREEE (reference sequence). The CDR3 covers 13 residues. V lost 0 bases and J 3 bases, leaving 6 bases between the germline ends. CDR3 sequence reads: CASSLVGKETQYF. The CDR3 DNA reads as TGTGCCAGCAGCTTGGTCGGGAAAGAGACCCAGTACTTC.

This clonotype was observed a few times. The rearrangement uses TRBV7-2 and TRBJ2-3; 15 bases match TRBD2. The germline CDR1 and CDR2 sequences are SGHTA and FQGNSA. Trimming took 5 bases from V and 8 from J; bases not matched to a gene: 11. The CDR3 spans 17 residues. In DNA, the CDR3 is TGTGCCAGCAGCACTTTGCAGCCGGGACTAGCGGGAGGTACGCAGTATTTT. Its protein is CASSTLQPGLAGGTQYF.

This clonotype was detected a few times. CDR3 in DNA: TGTGCCAGCAGTTTGCAGAACACCGGGGAGCTGTTTTTT. This sequence encodes CASSLQNTGELFF. The chain recombines TRBV12-3 or TRBV12-4 with TRBJ2-2; D is uncertain. This CDR3 has 13 residues. Trimming stripped 3 bases from V and 1 base from J, with 3 bases between.

At least ten counts were recorded for this clonotype. V usage is TRBV9 and J usage is TRBJ2-1, with TRBD2 matching over 9 bases. This CDR3 contains 16 residues. Trimming removed 4 bases from V and 7 bases from J; junction bases left unmatched: 12. Germline V CDR1 and CDR2: SGDLS, YYNGEE. The CDR3 is CASSNRIAGVVNEQFF. The DNA for the CDR3 is TGTGCCAGCAGCAACCGGATAGCGGGAGTAGTTAATGAGCAGTTCTTC.

This rearrangement joins TRBV24-1 to TRBJ2-5; 8 nucleotides agree with TRBD1. Germline V lookup: CDR1 KGHDR, CDR2 SFDVKD. The CDR3 runs to 16 residues. Trimming took 5 bases from V and 5 from J; bases not matched to a gene: 12. The CDR3 nucleotides read TGTGCCACCAGTGTCCCTTCGGTCAGGGGGCAGGAGACCCAGTACTTC. Translation: CATSVPSVRGQETQYF.

In this sample, this clonotype turned up a few times. The V gene is TRBV6-1, the J gene TRBJ2-7; no clear D. Germline CDR1 reads MNHNS; CDR2 reads SASEGT. This CDR3 is built from 11 residues. Trimming removed 2 bases at V and 6 bases at J, with 5 bases between. The CDR3 nucleotides read TGTGCCAGCAGTGAACCCCCCGAGCAGTACGTC. Translating it yields CASSEPPEQYV.

This clonotype was found a few times. V gene TRBV5-1 combines with J gene TRBJ2-2; possible D gene TRBD2, 5 bases. The CDR3 runs to 16 residues. Germline CDR1 reads SGHRS; CDR2 reads YFSETQ. The V and J ends lost 4 bases and 7 bases respectively, with 20 bases between them. The CDR3 loop is CASSASGINVIGELFF. CDR3 DNA sequence: TGCGCCAGCAGCGCCAGCGGAATCAACGTAATCGGGGAGCTGTTTTTT.

This clonotype was recorded only once. With a much larger clone just one base away, this may be a read error. The chain combines TRBV9 with TRBJ2-3; 8 bases are shared with TRBD2. CDR3 length: 15 amino acids. Germline values: CDR1 SGDLS, CDR2 YYNGEE. The CDR3 spells CAGSVAAGAVDTQYF. The CDR3 nucleotides are TGTGCCGGCAGCGTAGCAGCGGGAGCAGTAGATACGCAGTATTTT.

In regard to this clonotype: Sequence at one end of the junction differs from germline and may be a read error. The rearrangement links TRBV7-6 to TRBJ2-1; perhaps TRBD1 as D (10 bases). The germline V gene encodes CDR1 SGHVS and CDR2 FNYEAQ. CDR3 length: 19 amino acids. CDR3 in amino acids: CANSPGTGEGWREGNEQFF. The DNA for the CDR3 is TGTGCCAACAGCCCCGGGACAGGGGAAGGTTGGCGGGAGGGGAATGAGCAGTTCTTC. Drawing the rest from reference TRBV7-6 and TRBJ2-1, the complete variable domain is GAGVSQSPRYKVTKRGQDVALRCDPISGHVSLYWYRQALGQGPEFLTYFNYEAQQDKSGLPNDRFSAERPEGSISTLTIQRTEQRDSAMYRCANSPGTGEGWREGNEQFFGPGTRLTVL.

This clonotype was counted at least ten times. The chain joins TRBV12-3 or TRBV12-4 to TRBJ2-1; 9 bases match TRBD2. This CDR3 has 14 amino acids. V shed 7 bases, J shed 2 bases, and the junction held 3 bases outside the gene matches. The DNA for the CDR3 is TGTGCCAGCATGGCGGGAGGGCCCTACAATGAGCAGTTCTTC. It encodes CASMAGGPYNEQFF.